This is a list of T cell receptor beta chains from one sample in a study of blood T cell repertoires in COVID-19. Only in-frame clones appear in the TCRdb table, and some are missing; sequencing was by immunoSEQ multiplex PCR. This sample has roughly 250,000 clones, with approximately 88% found just once. Sequencing input: PBMCs or T cells enriched from blood (not recorded which). These receptors were collected from a woman aged 30 to 39 with acute COVID-19. Both conserved end residues are part of each CDR3. D genes are given only for firm matches. Clone size is stated in some rows and not others, as once, few, many or a class when expanded.

>TRBJ2-3|TRBV10-3|TRBD2|.
CAISESRGGTDTQYF
TGTGCCATCAGTGAGTCGCGGGGGGGCACAGATACGCAGTATTTT
>TRBJ1-5|TRBV3-1/TRBV3-2|.|.
CASSQGSGVGNQPQHF
TGTGCCAGCAGCCAAGGTTCAGGGGTTGGAAATCAGCCCCAGCATTTT
>TRBJ1-4|TRBV30|TRBD1|once
CAWKAPRTGWIEEGNEKLFF
TGTGCCTGGAAGGCCCCCAGGACAGGGTGGATTGAAGAGGGGAATGAAAAACTGTTTTTT
>TRBJ2-1|TRBV19|TRBD1|.
CASSTLGQSSYNEQFF
TGTGCCAGTAGTACTTTGGGACAGAGCTCCTACAATGAGCAGTTCTTC
>TRBJ2-3|TRBV30|.|.
CAWSVRDGTYHTDTQYF
TGTGCCTGGAGTGTACGGGATGGGACATACCACACAGATACGCAGTATTTT
>TRBJ2-5|TRBV2|TRBD1|.
CASSEAPRGQETQYF
TGTGCCAGCAGTGAAGCGCCCAGGGGGCAAGAGACCCAGTACTTC
>TRBJ1-6|TRBV14|.|.
CASSQGEQVGSPLHF
TGTGCCAGCAGCCAAGGCGAACAGGTTGGCTCACCCCTCCACTTT
>TRBJ2-1|TRBV5-1|.|.
CASSAQGYEQFF
TGCGCCAGCAGCGCCCAGGGCTATGAGCAGTTCTTC
>TRBJ2-7|TRBV4-1|.|.
CASSQRTVASYEQYF
TGCGCCAGCAGCCAAAGGACAGTCGCTTCCTACGAGCAGTACTTC
>TRBJ1-2|TRBV4-3|.|once
CASAWFSRGLYGYTF
TGCGCCAGCGCGTGGTTCAGCAGGGGTCTCTATGGCTACACCTTC
>TRBJ1-5|TRBV6-1|.|few
CASSPLAPGNQPQHF
TGTGCCAGCAGTCCCCTCGCCCCGGGGAATCAGCCCCAGCATTTT
>TRBJ1-5|TRBV18|TRBD1|.
CASSPGTAQPQHF
TGTGCCAGCTCACCTGGGACAGCTCAGCCCCAGCATTTT
>TRBJ1-1|TRBV2|.|once
CASSEGRGVNTEAFF
TGTGCCAGCAGTGAGGGGAGGGGGGTGAACACTGAAGCTTTCTTT
>TRBJ2-3|TRBV9|TRBD2|.
CASSPSGSSTDTQYF
TGTGCCAGCAGCCCTAGCGGGAGTAGCACAGATACGCAGTATTTT